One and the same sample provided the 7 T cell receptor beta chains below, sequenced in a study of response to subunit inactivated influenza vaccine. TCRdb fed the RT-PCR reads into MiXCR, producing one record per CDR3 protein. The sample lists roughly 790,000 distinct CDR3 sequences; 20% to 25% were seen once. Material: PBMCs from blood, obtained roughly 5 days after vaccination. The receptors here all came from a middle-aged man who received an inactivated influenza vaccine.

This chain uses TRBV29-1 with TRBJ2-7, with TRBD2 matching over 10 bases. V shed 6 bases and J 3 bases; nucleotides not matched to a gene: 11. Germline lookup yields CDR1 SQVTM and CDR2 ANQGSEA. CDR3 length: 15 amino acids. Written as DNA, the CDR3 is TGCAGCGTGGGGCGGACTAGCGGAAAACACTACGAGCAGTACTTC. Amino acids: CSVGRTSGKHYEQYF.

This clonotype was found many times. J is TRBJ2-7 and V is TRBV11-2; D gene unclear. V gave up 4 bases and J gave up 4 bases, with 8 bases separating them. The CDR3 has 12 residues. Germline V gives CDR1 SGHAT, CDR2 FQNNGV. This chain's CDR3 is CASSYTQYEQYF. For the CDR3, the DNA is TGTGCCAGCAGCTATACACAGTACGAGCAGTACTTC.

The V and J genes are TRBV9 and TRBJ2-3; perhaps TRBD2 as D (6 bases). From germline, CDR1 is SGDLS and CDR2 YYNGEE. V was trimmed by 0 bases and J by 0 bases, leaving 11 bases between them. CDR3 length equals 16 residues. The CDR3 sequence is CASSVGRGASTDTQYF. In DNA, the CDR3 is TGTGCCAGCAGCGTAGGGCGCGGGGCTAGCACAGATACGCAGTATTTT.

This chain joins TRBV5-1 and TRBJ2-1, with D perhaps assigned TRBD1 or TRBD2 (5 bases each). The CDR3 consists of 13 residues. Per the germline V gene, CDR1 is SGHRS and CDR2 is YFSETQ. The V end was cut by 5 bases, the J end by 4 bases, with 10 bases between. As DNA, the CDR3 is TGCGCCAGCAGTCGGGGCCAATACAATGAGCAGTTCTTC. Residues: CASSRGQYNEQFF.

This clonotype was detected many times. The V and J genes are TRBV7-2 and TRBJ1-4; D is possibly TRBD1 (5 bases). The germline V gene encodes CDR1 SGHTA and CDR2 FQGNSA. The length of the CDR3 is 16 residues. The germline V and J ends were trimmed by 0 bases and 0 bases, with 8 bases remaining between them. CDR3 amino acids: CASSLASGATNEKLFF. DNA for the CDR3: TGTGCCAGCAGCTTAGCTTCGGGGGCAACTAATGAAAAACTGTTTTTT.

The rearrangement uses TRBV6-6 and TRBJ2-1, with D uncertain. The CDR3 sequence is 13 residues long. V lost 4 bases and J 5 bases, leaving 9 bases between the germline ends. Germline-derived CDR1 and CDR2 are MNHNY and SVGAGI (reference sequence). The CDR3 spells CASSSQTDNEQFF. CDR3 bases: TGTGCCAGCAGTTCCCAGACCGACAATGAGCAGTTCTTC.

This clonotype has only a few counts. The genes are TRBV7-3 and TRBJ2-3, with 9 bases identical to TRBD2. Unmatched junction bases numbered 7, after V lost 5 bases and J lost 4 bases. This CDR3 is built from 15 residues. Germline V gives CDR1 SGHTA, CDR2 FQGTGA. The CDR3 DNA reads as TGTGCCAGCAGCGATAGCGGGAGTAGAGCAGATACGCAGTATTTT. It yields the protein CASSDSGSRADTQYF.